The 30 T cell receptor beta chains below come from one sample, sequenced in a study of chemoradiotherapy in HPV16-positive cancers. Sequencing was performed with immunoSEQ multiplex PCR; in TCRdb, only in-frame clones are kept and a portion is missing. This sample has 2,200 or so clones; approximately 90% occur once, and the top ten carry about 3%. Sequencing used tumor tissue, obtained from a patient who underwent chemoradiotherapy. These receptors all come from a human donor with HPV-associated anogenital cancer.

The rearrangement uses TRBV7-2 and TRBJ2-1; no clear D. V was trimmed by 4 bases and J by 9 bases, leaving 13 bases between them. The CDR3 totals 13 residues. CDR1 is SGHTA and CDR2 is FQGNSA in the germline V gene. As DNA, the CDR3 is TGTGCCAGCAGCTCCGACACGGGCGGTGAGCAGTTCTTC. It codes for CASSSDTGGEQFF.

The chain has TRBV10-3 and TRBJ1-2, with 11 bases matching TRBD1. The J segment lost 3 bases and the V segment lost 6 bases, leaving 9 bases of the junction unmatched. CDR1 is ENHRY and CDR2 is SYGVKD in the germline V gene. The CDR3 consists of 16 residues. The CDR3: CAIRHSGTGGDYGYTF. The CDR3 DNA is TGTGCCATCAGACACTCTGGGACAGGGGGGGACTATGGCTACACCTTC.

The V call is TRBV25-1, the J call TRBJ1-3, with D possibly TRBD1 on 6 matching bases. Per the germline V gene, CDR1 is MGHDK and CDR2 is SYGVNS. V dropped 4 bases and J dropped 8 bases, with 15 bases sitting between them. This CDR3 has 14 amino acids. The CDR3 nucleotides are TGTGCCAGCAGTGCTCCCGAGACAGGAGACACCATATATTTT. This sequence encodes CASSAPETGDTIYF.

The chain's CDR3 is CASRIAGTRTGELFF. The CDR3 region has the DNA TGTGCCAGCAGAATAGCCGGGACTCGCACCGGGGAGCTGTTTTTT. This chain uses TRBV6-5 with TRBJ2-2; D might be TRBD2 (6 bases). V shed 6 bases and J shed 4 bases, with 15 bases lying between them. This CDR3 is built from 15 residues. Germline CDR1 is MNHEY and CDR2 is SVGAGI.

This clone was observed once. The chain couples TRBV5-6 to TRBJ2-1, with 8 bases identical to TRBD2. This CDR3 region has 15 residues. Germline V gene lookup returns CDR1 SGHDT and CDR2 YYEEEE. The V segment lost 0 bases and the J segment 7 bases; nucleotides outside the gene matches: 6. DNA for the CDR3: TGTGCCAGCAGCTTGGCGGTTGTAGCGGGGAATGAGCAGTTCTTC. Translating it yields CASSLAVVAGNEQFF.

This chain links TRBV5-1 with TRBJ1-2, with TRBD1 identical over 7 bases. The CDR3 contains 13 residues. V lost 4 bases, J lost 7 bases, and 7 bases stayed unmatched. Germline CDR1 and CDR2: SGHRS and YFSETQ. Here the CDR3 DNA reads TGCGCCAGCAGCGAAGGAGGGGGCTTTGGCTACACCTTC. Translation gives CASSEGGGFGYTF.

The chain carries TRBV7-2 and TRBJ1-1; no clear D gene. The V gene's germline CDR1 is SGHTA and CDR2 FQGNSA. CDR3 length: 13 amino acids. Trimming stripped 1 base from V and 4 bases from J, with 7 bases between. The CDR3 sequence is CASSLEWGTEAFF. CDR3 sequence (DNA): TGTGCCAGCAGCTTAGAATGGGGCACTGAAGCTTTCTTT.

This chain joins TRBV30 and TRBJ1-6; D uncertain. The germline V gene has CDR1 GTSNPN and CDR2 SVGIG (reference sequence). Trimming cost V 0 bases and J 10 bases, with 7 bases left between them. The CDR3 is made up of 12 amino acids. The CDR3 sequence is CAWSVGVSPLHF. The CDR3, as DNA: TGTGCCTGGAGTGTCGGGGTGTCACCCCTCCACTTT.

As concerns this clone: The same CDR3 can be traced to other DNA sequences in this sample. The CDR3 DNA follows: TGTGCCAGCAGCGTCTCTGGTGGGGCCAACGTCCTGACTTTC. Encoded protein: CASSVSGGANVLTF. This chain joins TRBV9 and TRBJ2-6; D unclear. The V gene's germline CDR1 is SGDLS and CDR2 YYNGEE. V shed 2 bases and J shed 3 bases, with 6 bases lying between them. This CDR3 contains 14 residues.

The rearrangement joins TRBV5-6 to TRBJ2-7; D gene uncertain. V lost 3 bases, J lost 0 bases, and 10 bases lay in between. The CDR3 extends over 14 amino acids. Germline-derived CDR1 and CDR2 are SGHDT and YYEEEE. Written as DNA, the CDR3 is TGTGCCAGCAGCTCCCCACCGAGCTCCTACGAGCAGTACTTC. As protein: CASSSPPSSYEQYF.

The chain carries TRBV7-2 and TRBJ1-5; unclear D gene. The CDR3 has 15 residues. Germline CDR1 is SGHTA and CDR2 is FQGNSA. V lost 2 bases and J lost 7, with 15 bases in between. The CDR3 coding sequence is TGTGCCAGCAGCTTAACTAGCTCAGGTTACCAGCCCCAGCATTTT. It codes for CASSLTSSGYQPQHF.

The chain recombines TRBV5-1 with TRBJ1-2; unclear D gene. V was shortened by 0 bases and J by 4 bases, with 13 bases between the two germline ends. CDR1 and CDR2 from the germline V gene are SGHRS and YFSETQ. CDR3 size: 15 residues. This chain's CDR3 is CASSLEFRGPYGYTF. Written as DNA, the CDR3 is TGCGCCAGCAGCTTGGAGTTTCGAGGACCCTATGGCTACACCTTC. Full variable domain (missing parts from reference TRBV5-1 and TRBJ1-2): KAGVTQTPRYLIKTRGQQVTLSCSPISGHRSVSWYQQTPGQGLQFLFEYFSETQRNKGNFPGRFSGRQFSNSRSEMNVSTLELGDSALYLCASSLEFRGPYGYTFGSGTRLTVV.

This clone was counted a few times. The CDR3 DNA reads TGTGCCAGCAGCTTACGGTCGTCACCCCTCCACTTT. As protein: CASSLRSSPLHF. The gene calls are TRBV7-2 and TRBJ1-6; D is ambiguous. CDR1 SGHTA and CDR2 FQGNSA come from the germline V gene. The CDR3 is 12 amino acids. V shed 2 bases and J shed 10 bases, with 6 bases lying between them. Together with reference TRBV7-2 and TRBJ1-6, the CDR3 gives the full variable domain: GAGVSQSPSNKVTEKGKDVELRCDPISGHTALYWYRQSLGQGLEFLIYFQGNSAPDKSGLPSDRFSAERTGGSVSTLTIQRTQQEDSAVYLCASSLRSSPLHFGNGTRLTVT.

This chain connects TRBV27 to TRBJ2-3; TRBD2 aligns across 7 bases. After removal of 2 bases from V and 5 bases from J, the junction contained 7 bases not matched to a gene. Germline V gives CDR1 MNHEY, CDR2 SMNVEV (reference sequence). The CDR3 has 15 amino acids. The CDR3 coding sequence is TGTGCCAGCAGTTTAAGGGCGGGGAGGGTAGATACGCAGTATTTT. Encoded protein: CASSLRAGRVDTQYF.

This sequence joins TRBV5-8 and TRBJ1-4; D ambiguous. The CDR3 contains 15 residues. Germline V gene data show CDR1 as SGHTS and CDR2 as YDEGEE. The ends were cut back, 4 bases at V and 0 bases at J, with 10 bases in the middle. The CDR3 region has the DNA TGTGCCAGCAGCCTTGGCTTTGCAACTAATGAAAAACTGTTTTTT. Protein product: CASSLGFATNEKLFF.

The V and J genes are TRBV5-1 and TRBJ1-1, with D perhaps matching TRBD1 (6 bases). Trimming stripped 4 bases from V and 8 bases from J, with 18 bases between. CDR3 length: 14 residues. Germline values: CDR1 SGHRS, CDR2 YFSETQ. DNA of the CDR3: TGCGCCAGCAGCCAGCAGTCCCTCGGGACAGAAGCTTTCTTT. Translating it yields CASSQQSLGTEAFF. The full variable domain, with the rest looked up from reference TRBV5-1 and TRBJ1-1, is KAGVTQTPRYLIKTRGQQVTLSCSPISGHRSVSWYQQTPGQGLQFLFEYFSETQRNKGNFPGRFSGRQFSNSRSEMNVSTLELGDSALYLCASSQQSLGTEAFFGQGTRLTVV.

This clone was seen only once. This CDR3 is CASSLAGTGTEAFF. CDR3 DNA: TGTGCCAGCAGCTTAGCGGGGACGGGCACTGAAGCTTTCTTT. The J gene is TRBJ1-1, the V gene TRBV7-2; weak D call: TRBD1 (5 bases). The V gene lost 0 bases and the J gene lost 4 bases, with 9 bases spanning the gap. Germline V CDR1 and CDR2: SGHTA, FQGNSA. The CDR3 has 14 amino acids.

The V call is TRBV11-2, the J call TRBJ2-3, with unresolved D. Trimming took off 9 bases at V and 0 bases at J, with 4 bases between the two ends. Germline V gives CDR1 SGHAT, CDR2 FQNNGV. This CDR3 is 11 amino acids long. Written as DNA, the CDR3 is TGTGCCAGTAGGAGCACAGATACGCAGTATTTT. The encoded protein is CASRSTDTQYF.

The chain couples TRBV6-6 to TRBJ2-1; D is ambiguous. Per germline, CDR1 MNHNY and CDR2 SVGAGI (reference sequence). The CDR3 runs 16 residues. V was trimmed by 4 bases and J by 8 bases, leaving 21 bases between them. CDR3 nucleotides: TGTGCCAGCAGTTGGTCAGGTCAGCTGAGGCAGGATGAGCAGTTCTTC. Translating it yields CASSWSGQLRQDEQFF.

The CDR3: CANKAPGQGKAEAFF. CDR3 DNA: TGTGCCAATAAGGCTCCGGGACAGGGGAAGGCTGAAGCTTTCTTT. The rearrangement links TRBV6-4 to TRBJ1-1; 10 bases map to TRBD1. The CDR3 runs to 15 residues. The ends lost 10 bases at V and 6 bases at J; junction bases unmatched: 14. Germline CDR1 MRHNA, CDR2 SNTAGT.

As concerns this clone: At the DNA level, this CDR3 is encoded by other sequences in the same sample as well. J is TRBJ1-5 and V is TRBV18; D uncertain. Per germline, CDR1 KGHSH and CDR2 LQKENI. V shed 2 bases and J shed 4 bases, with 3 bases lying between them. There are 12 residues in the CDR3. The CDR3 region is CASSPTNQPQHF. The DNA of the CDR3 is TGTGCCAGCTCACCAACAAATCAGCCCCAGCATTTT.

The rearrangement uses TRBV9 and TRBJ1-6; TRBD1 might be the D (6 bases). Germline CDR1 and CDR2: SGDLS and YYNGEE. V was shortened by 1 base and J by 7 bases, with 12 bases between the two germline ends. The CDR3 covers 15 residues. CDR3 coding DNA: TGTGCCAGCAGCGTATCTCAGGGGCGGAATTCACCCCTCCACTTT. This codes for CASSVSQGRNSPLHF.

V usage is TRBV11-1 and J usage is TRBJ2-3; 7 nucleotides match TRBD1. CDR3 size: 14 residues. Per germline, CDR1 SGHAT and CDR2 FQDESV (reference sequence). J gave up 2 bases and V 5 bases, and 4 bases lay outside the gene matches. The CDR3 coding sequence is TGTGCCAGCAGCCTCGGGACAGTCACAGATACGCAGTATTTT. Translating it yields CASSLGTVTDTQYF. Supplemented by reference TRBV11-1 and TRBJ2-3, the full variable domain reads EAEVAQSPRYKITEKSQAVAFWCDPISGHATLYWYRQILGQGPELLVQFQDESVVDDSQLPKDRFSAERLKGVDSTLKIQPAELGDSAMYLCASSLGTVTDTQYFGPGTRLTVL.

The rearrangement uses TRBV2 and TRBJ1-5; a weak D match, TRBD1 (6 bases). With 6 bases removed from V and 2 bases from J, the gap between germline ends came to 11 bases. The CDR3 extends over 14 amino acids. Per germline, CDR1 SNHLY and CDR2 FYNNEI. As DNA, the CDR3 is TGTGCCAGCAGGAACAGGGAAGGCAATCAGCCCCAGCATTTT. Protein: CASRNREGNQPQHF. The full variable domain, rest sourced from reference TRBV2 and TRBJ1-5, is EPEVTQTPSHQVTQMGQEVILRCVPISNHLYFYWYRQILGQKVEFLVSFYNNEISEKSEIFDDQFSVERPDGSNFTLKIRSTKLEDSAMYFCASRNREGNQPQHFGDGTRLSIL.

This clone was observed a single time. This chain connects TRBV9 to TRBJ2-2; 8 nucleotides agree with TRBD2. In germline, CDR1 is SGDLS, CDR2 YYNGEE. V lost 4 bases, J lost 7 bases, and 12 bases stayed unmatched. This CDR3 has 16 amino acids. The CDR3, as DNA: TGTGCCAGCAGCCCTCTCGGGACTAGTTGGGGCGGGGAGCTGTTTTTT. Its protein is CASSPLGTSWGGELFF. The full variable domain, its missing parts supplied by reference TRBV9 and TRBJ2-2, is DSGVTQTPKHLITATGQRVTLRCSPRSGDLSVYWYQQSLDQGLQFLIQYYNGEERAKGNILERFSAQQFPDLHSELNLSSLELGDSALYFCASSPLGTSWGGELFFGEGSRLTVL.

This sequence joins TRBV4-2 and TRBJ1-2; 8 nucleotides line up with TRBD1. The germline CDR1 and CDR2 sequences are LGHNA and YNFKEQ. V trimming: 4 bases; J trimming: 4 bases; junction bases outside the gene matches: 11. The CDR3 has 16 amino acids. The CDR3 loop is CASSRTRQGPVYGYTF. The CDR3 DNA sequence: TGTGCCAGCAGCCGCACCAGACAGGGGCCAGTCTATGGCTACACCTTC.

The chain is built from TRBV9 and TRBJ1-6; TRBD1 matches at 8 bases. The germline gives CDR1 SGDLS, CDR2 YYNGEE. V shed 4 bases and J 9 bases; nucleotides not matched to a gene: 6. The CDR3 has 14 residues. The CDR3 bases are TGTGCCAGCAGCCCTACAGGGGGTGGTTCACCCCTCCACTTT. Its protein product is CASSPTGGGSPLHF.

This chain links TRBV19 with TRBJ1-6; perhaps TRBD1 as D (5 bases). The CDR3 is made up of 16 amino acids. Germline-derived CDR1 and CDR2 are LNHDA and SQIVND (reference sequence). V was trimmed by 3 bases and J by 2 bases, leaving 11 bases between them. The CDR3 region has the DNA TGTGCCAGTAGTATCCAGGGAAGCACCTATAATTCACCCCTCCACTTT. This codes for CASSIQGSTYNSPLHF.

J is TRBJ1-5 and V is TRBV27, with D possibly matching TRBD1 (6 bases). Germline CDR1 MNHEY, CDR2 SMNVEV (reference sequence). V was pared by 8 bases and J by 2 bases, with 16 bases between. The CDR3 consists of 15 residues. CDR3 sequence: CASSWGGLGNQPQHF. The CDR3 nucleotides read TGTGCCAGCTCATGGGGGGGGCTAGGCAATCAGCCCCAGCATTTT.

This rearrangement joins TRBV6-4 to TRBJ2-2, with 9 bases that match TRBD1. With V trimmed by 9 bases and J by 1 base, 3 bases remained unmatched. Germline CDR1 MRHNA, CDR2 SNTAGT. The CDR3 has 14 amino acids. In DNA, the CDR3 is TGTGCCAGTAGACAGGGGGAGAACACCGGGGAGCTGTTTTTT. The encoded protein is CASRQGENTGELFF.